Each of the 6 T cell receptor beta chains below was sequenced from the same sample in a study of T-cell reconstitution after alpha-beta-depleted transplantation in children. Preparation of the TCRbeta library used unique molecular identifiers. Each CDR3 protein is one row after TCRdb ran MiXCR on the PCR reads. The data contain roughly 610,000 distinct CDR3 sequences, more than 9% of them singletons. Sequenced material: PBMCs from the stem cell graft donor, taken from the stem cell graft. The receptors shown here come from a human donor who donated a stem cell graft to a child with acute myeloid leukemia.

This clonotype has ten or more counts. V is TRBV15 and J is TRBJ1-1, with D uncertain. Trimming removed 0 bases from V and 2 bases from J, with 10 bases in between. This CDR3 is built from 15 residues. Germline V lookup: CDR1 LNHNV, CDR2 YYDKDF (reference sequence). This CDR3 reads CATSRDKRFNTEAFF. The DNA for the CDR3 is TGTGCCACCAGCAGAGATAAACGGTTTAACACTGAAGCTTTCTTT.

Many counts were recorded for this clonotype. This chain uses TRBV7-9 with TRBJ2-6; D may match TRBD1 or TRBD2 (5 bases each). The CDR3 runs 16 residues. V was shortened by 2 bases and J by 2 bases, with 10 bases between the two germline ends. Germline V gene sequence: CDR1 SEHNR, CDR2 FQNEAQ (reference sequence). CDR3 sequence reads: CASSLPGTAGANVLTF. DNA of the CDR3: TGTGCCAGCAGCTTACCGGGGACGGCTGGGGCCAACGTCCTGACTTTC.

This clonotype was counted only a few times. This rearrangement joins TRBV7-2 to TRBJ2-1; D remains ambiguous. Germline CDR1 is SGHTA and CDR2 is FQGNSA. This CDR3 contains 15 residues. Trimming took 7 bases from V and 5 from J, leaving 18 bases between them. The CDR3 protein is CASTLFGRSHNEQFF. CDR3 bases: TGTGCCAGCACCCTCTTCGGACGCAGCCACAATGAGCAGTTCTTC.

This clonotype showed up just a few times. CDR3 nucleotide sequence: TGTGCCAGCAGTTGGACCAGGGGGGCGAGAACTGAAGCTTTCTTT. Protein sequence: CASSWTRGARTEAFF. The rearrangement uses TRBV27 and TRBJ1-1; 7 nucleotides line up with TRBD1. Germline lookup yields CDR1 MNHEY and CDR2 SMNVEV (reference sequence). The CDR3 extends over 15 amino acids. V was pared by 4 bases and J by 5 bases, with 10 bases of the junction left unmatched.

The rearrangement uses TRBV4-2 and TRBJ1-4; 8 bases are a match to TRBD1. Germline lookup yields CDR1 LGHNA and CDR2 YNFKEQ. The CDR3 runs 14 residues. Losses at the gene ends were 4 bases for V and 4 bases for J; bases not matched to a gene: 2. This chain's CDR3 is CASSRTGNNEKLFF. For the CDR3, the DNA is TGTGCCAGCAGCCGGACAGGGAATAATGAAAAACTGTTTTTT.

The rearrangement links TRBV30 to TRBJ2-1, with a weak D call TRBD1 (7 bases). This CDR3 comprises 14 residues. The V gene's germline CDR1 is GTSNPN and CDR2 SVGIG (reference sequence). Trimming shortened V by 3 bases and J by 7 bases, and 16 bases separated the two germline ends. The CDR3 region is CAWREGAGINEQFF. CDR3 sequence (DNA): TGTGCCTGGAGGGAGGGGGCAGGGATAAATGAGCAGTTCTTC.